Shown below are 21 T cell receptor beta chains from a single sample sequenced in a study of glioma-infiltrating T cells after dendritic cell vaccination. Sequencing was performed with immunoSEQ multiplex PCR; in TCRdb, only in-frame clones are kept and a portion is missing. The sample has approximately 36,000 clones; about 80% are singletons. Sequences were derived from blood, sampled before dendritic cell vaccination. The receptors were gathered from a human donor with glioblastoma.

The chain couples TRBV2 to TRBJ2-7; maybe TRBD1 (6 bases). There are 14 residues in the CDR3. The ends were cut back, 7 bases at V and 2 bases at J, with 15 bases in the middle. Germline CDR1 reads SNHLY; CDR2 reads FYNNEI. In nucleotides, the CDR3 is TGTGCCAGCACTTTCTCGACAGGCCCCTACGAGCAGTACTTC. Translation gives CASTFSTGPYEQYF.

As concerns this clone: A junction end diverges from the germline sequence, so it may reflect a read error. The genes are TRBV27 and TRBJ2-7; 8 bases are a match to TRBD2. Germline CDR1 reads MNHEY; CDR2 reads SMNVEV (reference sequence). The CDR3 length is 13 residues. CDR3 region: CASSPIPGEGTSF. The DNA of the CDR3 is TGTGCCAGCAGTCCAATCCCAGGGGAGGGGACTAGTTTC.

The chain recombines TRBV6-1 with TRBJ1-5; D ambiguous. Looked up from germline, CDR1 is MNHNS and CDR2 is SASEGT. The CDR3 is made up of 13 amino acids. Trimming took 5 bases from V and 3 from J, leaving 8 bases between them. The CDR3 DNA reads TGTGCCAGCAGTATGGAGTACAATCAGCCCCAGCATTTT. This encodes CASSMEYNQPQHF.

The chain links TRBV12-5 to TRBJ1-4; D uncertain. Trimming stripped 5 bases from V and 2 bases from J, with 9 bases between. Germline loops: CDR1 LGHNT, CDR2 FRNRAP. CDR3 size: 14 residues. CDR3: CASGARETNEKLFF. As DNA, the CDR3 is TGTGCTAGTGGTGCGAGGGAGACTAATGAAAAACTGTTTTTT.

The chain is built from TRBV6-5 and TRBJ2-1, with 15 bases matching TRBD2. Germline CDR1 and CDR2: MNHEY and SVGAGI. This CDR3 contains 15 residues. Trimming removed 2 bases from V and 10 bases from J; junction bases left unmatched: 3. CDR3 amino acids: CASSYGTSGGMEQFF. CDR3 nucleotides: TGTGCCAGCAGTTACGGGACTAGCGGGGGGATGGAGCAGTTCTTC.

The chain combines TRBV29-1 with TRBJ2-3, with a weak D call TRBD1 (6 bases). Trimming left V 5 bases short and J 3 bases short, with 18 bases between. Germline loops: CDR1 SQVTM, CDR2 ANQGSEA. The CDR3 length is 15 residues. The CDR3 loop reads CSVISRGIRTDTQYF. The CDR3 region has the DNA TGCAGCGTTATTTCGAGGGGGATTAGGACAGATACGCAGTATTTT.

This clone has a handful of counts. The chain links TRBV5-8 to TRBJ1-1; no firm D call. From germline, CDR1 is SGHTS and CDR2 YDEGEE. V gave up 4 bases and J gave up 1 base, with 8 bases separating them. The CDR3 spans 13 residues. DNA of the CDR3: TGTGCCAGCAGCCCCACAGAGAACACTGAAGCTTTCTTT. Residues: CASSPTENTEAFF.

The CDR3 here is CASSAQGLDSPLHF. CDR3 DNA sequence: TGTGCCAGCAGCGCACAGGGTCTAGATTCACCCCTCCACTTT. The chain is built from TRBV9 and TRBJ1-6, with D maybe TRBD1 (6 bases). Germline lookup yields CDR1 SGDLS and CDR2 YYNGEE. Trimming shortened V by 3 bases and J by 8 bases, and 12 bases separated the two germline ends. The CDR3 loop spans 14 amino acids.

The V call is TRBV7-2, the J call TRBJ1-4, with unresolved D. The CDR3 spans 15 residues. V shed 2 bases and J shed 8 bases, with 15 bases lying between them. Germline V gene data show CDR1 as SGHTA and CDR2 as FQGNSA. For the CDR3, the DNA is TGTGCCAGCAGCTTACGTGGAGGCGCCGGCGAAAAACTGTTTTTT. It encodes CASSLRGGAGEKLFF.

This clone has only one observation. This chain connects TRBV9 to TRBJ2-5; 10 nucleotides match TRBD2. Germline V CDR1 and CDR2: SGDLS, YYNGEE. CDR3 length equals 15 residues. The J segment lost 4 bases and the V segment lost 4 bases, leaving 7 bases of the junction unmatched. The CDR3 here is CASSSSGGAGETQYF. The CDR3 region has the DNA TGTGCCAGCAGCTCAAGCGGGGGGGCCGGAGAGACCCAGTACTTC.

This clone was observed a few times. The chain is built from TRBV19 and TRBJ1-1, with D tentatively TRBD1 (5 bases). The CDR3 covers 18 residues. Germline V gene data show CDR1 as LNHDA and CDR2 as SQIVND (reference sequence). Trimming took 5 bases from V and 0 from J, leaving 22 bases between them. CDR3 protein: CASSSLAGGFTMNTEAFF. The CDR3 nucleotides read TGTGCCAGTAGTTCTCTGGCGGGGGGGTTTACTATGAACACTGAAGCTTTCTTT.

This clone occurred once. This chain connects TRBV5-4 to TRBJ2-7; perhaps TRBD1 as D (6 bases). There are 14 residues in the CDR3. Trimming left V 0 bases short and J 2 bases short, with 9 bases between. CDR1 is SGHNT and CDR2 is YYREEE in the germline V gene (reference sequence). CDR3 bases: TGTGCCAGCAGCTTGGTCGGACAGACCTACGAGCAGTACTTC. Residues: CASSLVGQTYEQYF.

The V call is TRBV30, the J call TRBJ1-2; unclear D gene. The CDR3 extends over 11 amino acids. With 2 bases removed from V and 7 bases from J, the gap between germline ends came to 8 bases. Germline-derived CDR1 and CDR2 are GTSNPN and SVGIG (reference sequence). The CDR3 DNA reads as TGTGCCTGGAGTTTAGGCGGTGGCTACACCTTC. This translates into CAWSLGGGYTF.

The table lists this clone with a few counts. V usage is TRBV4-1 and J usage is TRBJ1-2; D perhaps matches TRBD1 (6 bases). The CDR3 runs to 13 residues. Trimming took off 5 bases at V and 0 bases at J, with 7 bases between the two ends. The V gene's germline CDR1 is MGHRA and CDR2 YSYEKL. CDR3 protein: CASSEGANYGYTF. The CDR3, as DNA: TGCGCCAGCAGCGAGGGGGCTAACTATGGCTACACCTTC.

Here the CDR3 DNA reads TGTGCCAGCAGTGAAGGGAGAGGTCACGAGCAGTACTTC. Translation: CASSEGRGHEQYF. The chain employs TRBV7-6 and TRBJ2-7, with a possible D match to TRBD2 (5 bases). With 6 bases removed from V and 5 bases from J, the gap between germline ends came to 14 bases. Germline CDR1 is SGHVS and CDR2 is FNYEAQ. The CDR3 runs to 13 residues.

This clone was counted a few times. Other DNA sequences in the same sample also yield this CDR3. This rearrangement joins TRBV30 to TRBJ1-6; 7 bases line up with TRBD1. This CDR3 has 14 residues. J gave up 10 bases and V 6 bases, and 12 bases lay outside the gene matches. Germline V gene data show CDR1 as GTSNPN and CDR2 as SVGIG (reference sequence). This CDR3 reads CACRQGQSGSPLHF. CDR3 sequence (DNA): TGTGCCTGCCGACAGGGTCAGTCAGGGTCACCCCTCCACTTT.

Note on this clone: Other DNA sequences in the sample encode the same CDR3. The chain has TRBV27 and TRBJ1-6; the D gene is possibly TRBD1 (5 bases). The V and J ends lost 5 bases and 13 bases respectively, with 18 bases between them. This CDR3 contains 14 residues. Per the germline V gene, CDR1 is MNHEY and CDR2 is SMNVEV (reference sequence). This CDR3 is CASSISGHGSPLHF. The CDR3 DNA reads as TGTGCCAGCAGTATCTCAGGGCACGGATCCCCCCTCCACTTT.

The V and J genes are TRBV5-6 and TRBJ2-5; 11 bases agree with TRBD2. Germline CDR1 is SGHDT and CDR2 is YYEEEE. V trimming: 4 bases; J trimming: 5 bases; junction bases outside the gene matches: 4. This CDR3 has 14 amino acids. This chain's CDR3 is CASSPLAGGETQYF. DNA of the CDR3: TGTGCCAGCAGCCCGCTAGCGGGGGGTGAGACCCAGTACTTC.

The genes are TRBV7-2 and TRBJ2-5; D remains unclear. The CDR3 covers 12 residues. In germline, CDR1 is SGHTA, CDR2 FQGNSA. With 5 bases removed from V and 2 bases from J, the gap between germline ends came to 6 bases. DNA of the CDR3: TGTGCCAGCAGCCTCGTACAAGAGACCCAGTACTTC. Translating gives CASSLVQETQYF.

The genes are TRBV27 and TRBJ2-1; D is undetermined. The length of the CDR3 is 11 residues. With 5 bases removed from V and 6 bases from J, the gap between germline ends came to 5 bases. CDR1 is MNHEY, CDR2 SMNVEV, per germline (reference sequence). CDR3 sequence: CASSHGNEQFF. The CDR3 DNA reads TGTGCCAGCAGTCACGGCAATGAGCAGTTCTTC.

The chain joins TRBV14 to TRBJ1-4; 11 bases align to TRBD1. J lost 7 bases, V lost 2 bases, and 9 bases had no gene match. Germline loops: CDR1 SGHDN, CDR2 FVKESK. The CDR3 length is 17 residues. The CDR3: CASSQRGQGAFSEKLFF. The CDR3 coding sequence is TGTGCCAGCAGCCAACGCGGACAGGGGGCGTTTAGTGAAAAACTGTTTTTT. Combining the CDR3 with reference TRBV14 and TRBJ1-4 gives the whole variable domain EAGVTQFPSHSVIEKGQTVTLRCDPISGHDNLYWYRRVMGKEIKFLLHFVKESKQDESGMPNNRFLAERTGGTYSTLKVQPAELEDSGVYFCASSQRGQGAFSEKLFFGSGTQLSVL.